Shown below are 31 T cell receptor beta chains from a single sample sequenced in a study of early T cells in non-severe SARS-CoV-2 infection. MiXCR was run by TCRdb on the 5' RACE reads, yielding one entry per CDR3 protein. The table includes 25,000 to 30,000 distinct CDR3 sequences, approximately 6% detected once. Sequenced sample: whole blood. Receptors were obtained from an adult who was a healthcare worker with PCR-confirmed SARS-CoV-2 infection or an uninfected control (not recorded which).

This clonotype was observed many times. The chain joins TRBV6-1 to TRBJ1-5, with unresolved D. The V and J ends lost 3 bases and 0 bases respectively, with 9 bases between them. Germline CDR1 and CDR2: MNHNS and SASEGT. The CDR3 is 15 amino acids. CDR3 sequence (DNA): TGTGCCAGCAGTGACCAGATTTATAGCAATCAGCCCCAGCATTTT. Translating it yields CASSDQIYSNQPQHF.

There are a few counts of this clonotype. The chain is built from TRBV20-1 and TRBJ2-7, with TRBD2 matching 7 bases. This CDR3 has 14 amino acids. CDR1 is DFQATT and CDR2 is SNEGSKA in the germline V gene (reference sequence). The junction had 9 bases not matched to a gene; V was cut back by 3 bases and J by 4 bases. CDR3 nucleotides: TGCAGTGCTAGTGGCTCGCGGGAGATTTACGAGCAGTACTTC. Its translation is CSASGSREIYEQYF.

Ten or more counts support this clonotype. The CDR3 loop reads CASILGLAGAGDTQYF. The CDR3 nucleotides are TGTGCCAGCATCCTTGGACTAGCGGGGGCCGGAGATACGCAGTATTTT. The chain carries TRBV12-3 or TRBV12-4 and TRBJ2-3, with 13 bases identical to TRBD2. The CDR3 is made up of 16 amino acids. V trimming: 7 bases; J trimming: 5 bases; junction bases outside the gene matches: 9.

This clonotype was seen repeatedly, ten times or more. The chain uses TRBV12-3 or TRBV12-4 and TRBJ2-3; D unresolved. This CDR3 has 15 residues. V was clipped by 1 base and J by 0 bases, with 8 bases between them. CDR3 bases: TGTGCCAGCAGTTTAGGCTCGGCCAGCACAGATACGCAGTATTTT. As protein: CASSLGSASTDTQYF.

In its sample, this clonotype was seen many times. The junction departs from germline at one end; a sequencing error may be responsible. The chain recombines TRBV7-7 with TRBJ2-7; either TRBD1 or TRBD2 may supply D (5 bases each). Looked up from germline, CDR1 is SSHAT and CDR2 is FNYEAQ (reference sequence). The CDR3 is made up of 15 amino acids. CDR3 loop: CASSPWDGSSYEQYF. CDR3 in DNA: TGTGCTAGCAGCCCTTGGGACGGTAGCTCCTACGAGCAGTACTTC. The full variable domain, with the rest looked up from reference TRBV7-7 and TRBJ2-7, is GAGVSQSPRYKVTKRGQDVTLRCDPISSHATLYWYQQALGQGPEFLTYFNYEAQPDKSGLPSDRFSAERPEGSISTLTIQRTEQRDSAMYRCASSPWDGSSYEQYFGPGTRLTVT.

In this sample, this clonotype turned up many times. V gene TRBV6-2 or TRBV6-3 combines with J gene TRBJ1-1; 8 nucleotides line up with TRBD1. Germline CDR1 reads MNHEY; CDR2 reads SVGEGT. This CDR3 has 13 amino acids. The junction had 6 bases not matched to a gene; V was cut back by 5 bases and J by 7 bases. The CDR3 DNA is TGTGCCAGCAGTCGAGGACAGGGACTTGAAGCTTTCTTT. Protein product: CASSRGQGLEAFF.

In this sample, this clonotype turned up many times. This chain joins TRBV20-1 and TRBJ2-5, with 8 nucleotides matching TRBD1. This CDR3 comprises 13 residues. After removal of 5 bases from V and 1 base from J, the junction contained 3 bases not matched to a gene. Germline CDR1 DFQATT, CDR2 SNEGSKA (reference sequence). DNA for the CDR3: TGCAGTGCTTACACAGGGGGCCAAGAGACCCAGTACTTC. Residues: CSAYTGGQETQYF.

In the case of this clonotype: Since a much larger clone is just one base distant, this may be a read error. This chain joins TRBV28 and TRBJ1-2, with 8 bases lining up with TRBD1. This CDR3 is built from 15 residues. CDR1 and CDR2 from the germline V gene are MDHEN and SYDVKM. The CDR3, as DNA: TGTACCAGCAGTTTGCAGGGGGCGTATAACTATGGCTACACCTTC. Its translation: CTSSLQGAYNYGYTF.

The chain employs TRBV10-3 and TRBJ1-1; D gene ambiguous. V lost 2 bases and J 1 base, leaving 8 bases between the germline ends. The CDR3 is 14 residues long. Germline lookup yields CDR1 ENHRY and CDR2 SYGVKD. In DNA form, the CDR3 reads TGTGCCATCAGTGAGCAAGGTTGGAACACTGAAGCTTTCTTT. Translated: CAISEQGWNTEAFF.

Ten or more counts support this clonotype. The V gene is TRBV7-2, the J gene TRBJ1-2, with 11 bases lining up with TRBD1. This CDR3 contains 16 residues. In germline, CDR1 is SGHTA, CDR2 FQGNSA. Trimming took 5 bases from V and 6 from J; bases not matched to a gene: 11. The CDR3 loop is CASSIRRTGGENGYTF. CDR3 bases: TGTGCCAGCAGCATCCGTCGGACAGGGGGCGAGAATGGCTACACCTTC.

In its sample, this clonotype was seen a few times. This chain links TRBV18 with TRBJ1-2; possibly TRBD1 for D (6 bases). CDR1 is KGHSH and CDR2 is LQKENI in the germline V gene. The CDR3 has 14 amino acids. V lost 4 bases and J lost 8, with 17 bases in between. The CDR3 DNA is TGTGCCAGCTCACTCCAGGGGTCTCCTGGAGGCTACACCTTC. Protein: CASSLQGSPGGYTF.

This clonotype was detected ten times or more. CDR3 loop: CASSHPGQDGNEQFF. The CDR3 DNA is TGTGCCAGCTCCCACCCGGGACAGGATGGGAATGAGCAGTTCTTC. V gene TRBV18 combines with J gene TRBJ2-1, with 8 bases matching TRBD1. The V and J ends lost 6 bases and 7 bases, in that order; junction bases with no gene match: 11. The germline V gene has CDR1 KGHSH and CDR2 LQKENI. This CDR3 is 15 amino acids long.

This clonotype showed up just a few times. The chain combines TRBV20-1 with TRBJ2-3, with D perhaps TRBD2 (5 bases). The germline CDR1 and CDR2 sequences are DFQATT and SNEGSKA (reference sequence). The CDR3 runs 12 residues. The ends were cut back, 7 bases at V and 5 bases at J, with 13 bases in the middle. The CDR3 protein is CSGGRAQDTQYF. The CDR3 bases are TGCAGTGGAGGGCGGGCCCAAGATACGCAGTATTTT.

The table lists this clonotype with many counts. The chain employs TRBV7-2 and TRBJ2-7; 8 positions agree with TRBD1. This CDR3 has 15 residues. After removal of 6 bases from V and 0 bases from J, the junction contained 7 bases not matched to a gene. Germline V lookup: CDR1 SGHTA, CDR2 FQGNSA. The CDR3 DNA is TGTGCCAGCAGGTACCGGGACAGGAGCTCCTACGAGCAGTACTTC. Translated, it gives CASRYRDRSSYEQYF.

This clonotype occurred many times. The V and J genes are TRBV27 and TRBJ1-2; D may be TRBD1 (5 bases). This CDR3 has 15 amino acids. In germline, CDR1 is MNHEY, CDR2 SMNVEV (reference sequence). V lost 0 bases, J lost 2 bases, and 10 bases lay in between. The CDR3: CASSLSKAGNYGYTF. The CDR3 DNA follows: TGTGCCAGCAGTTTATCGAAAGCAGGGAACTATGGCTACACCTTC.

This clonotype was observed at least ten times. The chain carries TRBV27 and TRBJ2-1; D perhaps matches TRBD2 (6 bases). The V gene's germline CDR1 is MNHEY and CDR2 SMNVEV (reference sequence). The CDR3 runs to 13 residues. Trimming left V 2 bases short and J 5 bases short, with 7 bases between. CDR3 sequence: CASSLAGNNEQFF. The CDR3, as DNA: TGTGCCAGCAGTTTAGCGGGGAACAATGAGCAGTTCTTC.

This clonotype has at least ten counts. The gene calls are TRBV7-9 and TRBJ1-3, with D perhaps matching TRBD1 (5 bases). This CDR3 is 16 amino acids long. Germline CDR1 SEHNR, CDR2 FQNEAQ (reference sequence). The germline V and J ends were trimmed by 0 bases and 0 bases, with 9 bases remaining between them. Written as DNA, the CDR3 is TGTGCCAGCAGCTTAGCGGTGACAGACTCTGGAAACACCATATATTTT. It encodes CASSLAVTDSGNTIYF.

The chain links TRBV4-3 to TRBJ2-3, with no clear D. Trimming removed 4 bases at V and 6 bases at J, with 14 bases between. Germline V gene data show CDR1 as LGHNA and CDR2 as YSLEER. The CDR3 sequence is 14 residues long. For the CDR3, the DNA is TGCGCCAGCAGCCCCACCGGTGGCAGCGATACGCAGTATTTT. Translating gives CASSPTGGSDTQYF.

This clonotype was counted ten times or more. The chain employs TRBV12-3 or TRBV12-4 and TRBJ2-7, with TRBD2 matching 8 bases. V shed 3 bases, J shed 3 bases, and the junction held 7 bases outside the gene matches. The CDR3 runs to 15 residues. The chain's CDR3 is CASSFARGGGYEQYF. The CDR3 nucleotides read TGTGCCAGCAGTTTCGCCCGGGGGGGCGGCTACGAGCAGTACTTC.

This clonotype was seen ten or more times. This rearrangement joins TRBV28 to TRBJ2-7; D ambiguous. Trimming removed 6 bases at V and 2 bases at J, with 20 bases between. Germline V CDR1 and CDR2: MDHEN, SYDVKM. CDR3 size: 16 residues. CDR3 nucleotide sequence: TGTGCCAGCAGCAACATTCATGTTGATAAGGCCTACGAGCAGTACTTC. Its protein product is CASSNIHVDKAYEQYF.

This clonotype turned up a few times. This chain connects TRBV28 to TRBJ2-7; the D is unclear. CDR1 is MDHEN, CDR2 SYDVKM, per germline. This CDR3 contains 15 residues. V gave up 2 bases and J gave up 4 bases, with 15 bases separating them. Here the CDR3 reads CASSLVSSPLYEQYF. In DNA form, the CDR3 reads TGTGCCAGCAGTTTAGTCAGTAGTCCGCTTTACGAGCAGTACTTC.

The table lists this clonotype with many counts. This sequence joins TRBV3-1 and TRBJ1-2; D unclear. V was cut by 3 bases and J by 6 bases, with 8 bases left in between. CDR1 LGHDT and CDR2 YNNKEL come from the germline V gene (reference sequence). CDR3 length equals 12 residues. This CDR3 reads CASSQSDDGYTF. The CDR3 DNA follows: TGTGCCAGCAGCCAGTCGGACGATGGCTACACCTTC.

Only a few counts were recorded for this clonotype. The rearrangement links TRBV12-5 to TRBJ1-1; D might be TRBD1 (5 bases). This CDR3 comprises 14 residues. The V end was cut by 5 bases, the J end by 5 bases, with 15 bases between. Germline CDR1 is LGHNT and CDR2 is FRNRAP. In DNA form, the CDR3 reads TGTGCTAGTGGTATCAGGGTTTTTATGACTGAAGCTTTCTTT. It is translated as CASGIRVFMTEAFF.

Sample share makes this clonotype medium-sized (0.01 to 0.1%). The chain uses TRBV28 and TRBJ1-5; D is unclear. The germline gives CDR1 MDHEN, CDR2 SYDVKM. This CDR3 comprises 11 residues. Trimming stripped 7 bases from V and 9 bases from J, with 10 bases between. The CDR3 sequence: CASIEGPPQHF. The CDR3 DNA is TGTGCCAGCATTGAGGGTCCGCCCCAGCATTTT.

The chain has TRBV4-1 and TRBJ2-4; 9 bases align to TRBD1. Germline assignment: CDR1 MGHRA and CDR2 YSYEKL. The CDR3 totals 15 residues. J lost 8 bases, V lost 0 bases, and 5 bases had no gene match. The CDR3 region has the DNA TGCGCCAGCAGCCAAGATCCCCGGACAGGGGACATTCAGTACTTC. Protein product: CASSQDPRTGDIQYF.

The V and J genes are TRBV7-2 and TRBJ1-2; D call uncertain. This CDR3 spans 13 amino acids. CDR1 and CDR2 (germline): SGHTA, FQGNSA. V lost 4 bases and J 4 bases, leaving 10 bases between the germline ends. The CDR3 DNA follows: TGTGCCAGCAGCTCAGGCTCGGCCTATGGCTACACCTTC. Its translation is CASSSGSAYGYTF. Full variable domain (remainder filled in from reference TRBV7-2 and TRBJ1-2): GAGVSQSPSNKVTEKGKDVELRCDPISGHTALYWYRQSLGQGLEFLIYFQGNSAPDKSGLPSDRFSAERTGGSVSTLTIQRTQQEDSAVYLCASSSGSAYGYTFGSGTRLTVV.

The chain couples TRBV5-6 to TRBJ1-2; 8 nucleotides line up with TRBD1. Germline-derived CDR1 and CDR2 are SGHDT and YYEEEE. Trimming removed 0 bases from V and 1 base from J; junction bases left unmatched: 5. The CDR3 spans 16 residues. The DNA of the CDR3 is TGTGCCAGCAGCTTGGGGGACAGGACCTTTAACTATGGCTACACCTTC. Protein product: CASSLGDRTFNYGYTF.

CDR3: CASSLLKGALRYEQYF. CDR3 sequence (DNA): TGTGCCAGCAGTCTACTCAAAGGGGCCCTCCGCTACGAGCAGTACTTC. The chain employs TRBV6-2 or TRBV6-3 and TRBJ2-7; D is possibly TRBD1 (5 bases). Looked up from germline, CDR1 is MNHEY and CDR2 is SVGEGT. The CDR3 consists of 16 residues. Trimming pared 5 bases from V and 3 bases from J, leaving 20 bases between.

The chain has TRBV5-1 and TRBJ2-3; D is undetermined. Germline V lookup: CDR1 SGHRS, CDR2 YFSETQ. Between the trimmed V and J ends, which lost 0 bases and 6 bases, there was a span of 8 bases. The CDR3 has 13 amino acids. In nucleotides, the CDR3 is TGCGCCAGCAGCTTGGTTCTCTCCGATACGCAGTATTTT. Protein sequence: CASSLVLSDTQYF.

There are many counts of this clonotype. The CDR3 nucleotides read TGCGCCAGCAGCCAATTTGAGGGACAACAGTACTTC. Protein product: CASSQFEGQQYF. V is TRBV4-3 and J is TRBJ2-4; weak D call: TRBD1 (6 bases). V was clipped by 2 bases and J by 13 bases, with 12 bases between them. There are 12 residues in the CDR3. CDR1 is LGHNA, CDR2 YSLEER, per germline.

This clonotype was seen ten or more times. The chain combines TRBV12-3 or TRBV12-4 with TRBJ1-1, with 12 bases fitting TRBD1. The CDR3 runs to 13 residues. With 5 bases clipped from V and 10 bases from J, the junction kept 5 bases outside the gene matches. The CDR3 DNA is TGTGCCAGCAGTAGGGGACAGGGGGCCCGAGCTTTCTTT. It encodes CASSRGQGARAFF.